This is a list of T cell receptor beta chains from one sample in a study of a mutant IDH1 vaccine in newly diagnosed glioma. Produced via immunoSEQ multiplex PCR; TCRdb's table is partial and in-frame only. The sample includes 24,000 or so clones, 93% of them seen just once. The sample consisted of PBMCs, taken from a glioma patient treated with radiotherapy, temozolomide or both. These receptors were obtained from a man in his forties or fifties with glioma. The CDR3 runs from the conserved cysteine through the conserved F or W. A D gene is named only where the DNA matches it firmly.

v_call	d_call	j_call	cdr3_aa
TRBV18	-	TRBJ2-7	CASSPFATDYEQYF
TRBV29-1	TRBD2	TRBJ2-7	CSAQLAGVIEQYF
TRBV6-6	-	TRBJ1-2	CASSDSSIYGYTF
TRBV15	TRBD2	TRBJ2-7	CATSRTGLAGVNHYEQYF
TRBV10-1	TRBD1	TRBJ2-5	CASSGHTGTGKGSKTQYF
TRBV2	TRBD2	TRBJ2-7	CASSDPAGDSYEQYF
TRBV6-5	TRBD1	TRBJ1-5	CASSITGDQPQHF
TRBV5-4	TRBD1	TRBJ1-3	CASSPGQGAHSGNTIYF
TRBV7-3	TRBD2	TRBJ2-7	CASSRSGSGGEQYF
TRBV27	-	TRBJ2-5	CASSLLSGARETQYF
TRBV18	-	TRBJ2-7	CASSPGRGDEQYF
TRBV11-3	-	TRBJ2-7	CASSLGLAGAGEQYF
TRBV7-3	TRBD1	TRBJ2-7	CASSLKGQGHDEQYF
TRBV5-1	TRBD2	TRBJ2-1	CASSLRAGEGNEQFF
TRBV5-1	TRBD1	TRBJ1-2	CASSDSGTALYGYTF
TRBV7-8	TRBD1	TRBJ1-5	CASSLGTGWQPQHF
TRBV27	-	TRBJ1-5	CASSPLGSYQPQHF
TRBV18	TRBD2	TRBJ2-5	CASSPGLEETQYF
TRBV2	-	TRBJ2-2	CASSGDTGELFF
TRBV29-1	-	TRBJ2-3	CSGGPSTDTQYF
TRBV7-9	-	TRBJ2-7	CASSSTRGYEQYF
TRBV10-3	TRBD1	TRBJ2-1	CAIGGQSPLSSYNEQFF